This T cell receptor (beta chain) was recovered during a study of T cell changes during pregnancy in multiple sclerosis. From germline, CDR1 is LNHNV and CDR2 YYDKDF (reference sequence). The germline V and J ends were trimmed by 5 bases and 0 bases, with 13 bases remaining between them. The CDR3 sequence is 15 residues long. Measured with immunoSEQ multiplex PCR; TCRdb has only the in-frame clones, and not every one. This repertoire shows over 90,000 clones, around 91% found once; its top ten account for around 0.92%. In its sample, this clone was seen once. The chain recombines TRBV15 with TRBJ1-1; D remains ambiguous. This TCR derives from a female donor with multiple sclerosis, enrolled in a pregnancy study. Here the sequenced sample was peripheral blood, taken after pregnancy. CDR3 DNA sequence: TGTGCCACCAGCTCCCGACTGTTCATGAACACTGAAGCTTTCTTT. It is translated as CATSSRLFMNTEAFF.